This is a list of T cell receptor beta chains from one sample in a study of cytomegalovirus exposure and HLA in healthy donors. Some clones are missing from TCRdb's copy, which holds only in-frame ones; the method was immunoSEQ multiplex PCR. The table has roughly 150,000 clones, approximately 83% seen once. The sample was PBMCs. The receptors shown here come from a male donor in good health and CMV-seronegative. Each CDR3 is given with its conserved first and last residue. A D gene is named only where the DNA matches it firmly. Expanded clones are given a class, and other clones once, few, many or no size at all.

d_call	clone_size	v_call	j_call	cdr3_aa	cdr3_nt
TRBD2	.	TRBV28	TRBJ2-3	CASSLGLAGEGDTQYF	TGTGCCAGCAGTTTGGGACTAGCGGGAGAGGGAGATACGCAGTATTTT
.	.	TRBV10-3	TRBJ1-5	CAISEFMTGSNQPQHF	TGTGCCATCAGTGAGTTCATGACGGGGAGCAATCAGCCCCAGCATTTT
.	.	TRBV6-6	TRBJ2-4	CASSPTGPLAKNIQYF	TGTGCCAGTTCCCCGACAGGCCCACTAGCCAAAAACATTCAGTACTTC
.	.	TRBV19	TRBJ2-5	CASRARAGRETQYF	TGTGCCAGTAGGGCTCGTGCAGGGCGAGAGACCCAGTACTTC
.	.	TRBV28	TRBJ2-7	CASSFYPGEGGEFYEQYF	TGTGCCAGCAGTTTTTACCCAGGGGAAGGCGGTGAATTCTACGAGCAGTACTTC
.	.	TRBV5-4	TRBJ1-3	CASSLAGVLGSGNTIYF	TGTGCCAGCAGCTTGGCCGGGGTTCTGGGCTCTGGAAACACCATATATTTT
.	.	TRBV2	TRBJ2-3	CASSDWRGYTDTQYF	TGTGCCAGCAGTGACTGGCGGGGCTACACAGATACGCAGTATTTT
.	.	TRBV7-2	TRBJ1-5	CASSLTGPNQPQHF	TGTGCCAGCAGCCTTACAGGGCCCAATCAGCCCCAGCATTTT
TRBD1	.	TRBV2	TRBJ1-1	CATSRGRPTEAFF	TGTGCCACCTCCAGGGGGCGCCCCACTGAAGCTTTCTTT
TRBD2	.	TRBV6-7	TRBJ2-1	CASSYWILGGGLQGEQFF	TGTGCCAGCAGTTACTGGATTTTGGGCGGGGGGCTACAAGGTGAGCAGTTCTTC
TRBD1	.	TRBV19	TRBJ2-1	CASSPGTGNNEQFF	TGTGCCAGTAGCCCCGGGACAGGAAATAATGAGCAGTTCTTC
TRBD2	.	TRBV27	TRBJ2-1	CASSLHSGLDYNEQFF	TGTGCCAGCAGTTTACATTCGGGACTAGATTACAATGAGCAGTTCTTC
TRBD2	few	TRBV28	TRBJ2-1	CASSGPTSGTPHEQFF	TGTGCCAGCAGTGGACCAACTAGCGGGACCCCCCATGAGCAGTTCTTC
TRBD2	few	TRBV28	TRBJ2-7	CASSSIGLAVYEQYF	TGTGCCAGCAGTAGCATCGGACTAGCGGTCTACGAGCAGTACTTC
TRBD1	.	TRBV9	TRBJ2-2	CASGIRTGTTGELFF	TGTGCCAGCGGAATTAGGACAGGCACAACCGGGGAGCTGTTTTTT
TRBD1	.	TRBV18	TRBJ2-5	CASSPGTGGEETQYF	TGTGCCAGCTCACCAGGGACAGGGGGTGAAGAGACCCAGTACTTC
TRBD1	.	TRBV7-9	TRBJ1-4	CASSPGTGNRLNEKLFF	TGTGCCAGCAGCCCGGGGACAGGAAATAGGTTGAATGAAAAACTGTTTTTT
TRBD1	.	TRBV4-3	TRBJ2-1	CASSRNSGTEQFNEQFF	TGCGCCAGCAGCCGGAATTCCGGGACAGAGCAATTCAATGAGCAGTTCTTC
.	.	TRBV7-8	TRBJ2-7	CASSLADEQYF	TGTGCCAGCAGCCTCGCGGACGAGCAGTACTTC
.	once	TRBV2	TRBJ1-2	CASSDDLIYGYTF	TGTGCCAGCAGTGACGATCTAATCTATGGCTACACCTTC
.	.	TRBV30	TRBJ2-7	CAWSRGQGLQYF	TGTGCCTGGAGTCGCGGACAGGGACTACAGTACTTC
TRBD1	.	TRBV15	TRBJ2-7	CATSREGTGVGEQYF	TGTGCCACCAGCAGAGAGGGGACAGGGGTAGGGGAGCAGTACTTC
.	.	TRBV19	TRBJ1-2	CASRTTGTPGYGYTF	TGTGCCAGTAGGACAACAGGGACCCCAGGGTATGGCTACACCTTC
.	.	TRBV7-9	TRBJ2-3	CSSSLGYVAPAVDTQYF	TGTTCCAGCAGCTTAGGGTATGTAGCTCCGGCAGTAGATACGCAGTATTTT
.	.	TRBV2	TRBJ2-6	CASTVYPVSGANVLTF	TGTGCCAGCACTGTCTACCCCGTATCTGGGGCCAACGTCCTGACTTTC
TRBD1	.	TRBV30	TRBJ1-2	CACQGAYGYTF	TGTGCCTGTCAGGGGGCCTATGGCTACACCTTC
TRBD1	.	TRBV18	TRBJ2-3	CASSPRGQGTDTQYF	TGTGCCAGCTCACCACGAGGACAGGGAACAGATACGCAGTATTTT
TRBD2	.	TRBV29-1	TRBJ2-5	CSVDSGGASETQYF	TGCAGCGTTGACAGCGGGGGGGCTTCGGAGACCCAGTACTTC
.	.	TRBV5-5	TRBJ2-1	CASRTGGGYNEQFF	TGTGCCAGCAGAACTGGGGGCGGCTACAATGAGCAGTTCTTC
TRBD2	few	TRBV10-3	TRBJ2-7	CAIRWGEGDYEQYF	TGTGCCATCAGGTGGGGGGAGGGAGACTACGAGCAGTACTTC
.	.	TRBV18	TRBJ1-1	CASSPTENTEAFF	TGTGCCAGCTCTCCCACTGAGAACACTGAAGCTTTCTTT
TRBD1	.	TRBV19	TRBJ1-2	CASRWSRGLGYTF	TGTGCCAGTAGATGGTCCAGGGGGCTTGGCTACACCTTC
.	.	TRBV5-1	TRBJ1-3	CASSLEAGLRNTIYF	TGCGCCAGCAGCTTGGAGGCGGGACTGCGAAACACCATATATTTT
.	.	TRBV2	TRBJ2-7	CASRFIGIVLGYEQYF	TGTGCCAGCCGGTTCATCGGGATTGTGCTGGGTTACGAGCAGTACTTC
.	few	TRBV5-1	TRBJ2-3	CASSLAVDTQYF	TGCGCCAGCAGCTTGGCCGTCGATACGCAGTATTTT
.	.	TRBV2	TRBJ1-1	CASSVKRLNTEAFF	TGTGCCAGCAGCGTTAAACGGTTGAACACTGAAGCTTTCTTT
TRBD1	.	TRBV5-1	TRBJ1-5	CASSLAGTGGEPQHF	TGCGCCAGCAGCTTAGCCGGGACAGGGGGAGAGCCCCAGCATTTT
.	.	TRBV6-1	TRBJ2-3	CASSLEADTQYF	TGTGCCAGCTCCCTGGAGGCAGATACGCAGTATTTT
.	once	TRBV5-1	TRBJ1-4	CASSLETGGDEKLFF	TGCGCCAGCAGCTTGGAGACAGGTGGAGATGAAAAACTGTTTTTT
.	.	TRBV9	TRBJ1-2	CASSGLVGRGGGYTF	TGTGCCAGCAGCGGACTGGTGGGGCGCGGGGGTGGCTACACCTTC
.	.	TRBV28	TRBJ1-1	CASSGWGPGDTEAFF	TGTGCCAGCAGTGGTTGGGGGCCGGGTGACACTGAAGCTTTCTTT
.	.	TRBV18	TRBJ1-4	CASSPLQRGRTNEKLFF	TGTGCCAGCTCACCACTGCAGCGGGGGCGAACTAATGAAAAACTGTTTTTT
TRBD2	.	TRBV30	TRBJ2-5	CAWSDPRQGGWETQYF	TGTGCCTGGAGTGACCCAAGGCAGGGAGGGTGGGAGACCCAGTACTTC
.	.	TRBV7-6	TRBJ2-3	CASSLAGGTDTQYF	TGTGCCAGCAGCTTAGCAGGAGGGACCGATACGCAGTATTTT
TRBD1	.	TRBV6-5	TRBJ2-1	CASRQGDYNEQFF	TGTGCCAGCAGACAGGGGGATTACAATGAGCAGTTCTTC
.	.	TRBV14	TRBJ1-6	CASSATRSSYNSPLHF	TGTGCCAGCAGCGCCACACGGAGCTCCTATAATTCACCCCTCCACTTT
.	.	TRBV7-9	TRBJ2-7	CASSSGLSLQSPEQYF	TGTGCCAGCAGCTCAGGGTTATCTCTTCAATCCCCTGAGCAGTACTTC
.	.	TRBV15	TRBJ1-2	CATSRAGLYGYTF	TGTGCCACCAGCAGGGCAGGGCTCTATGGCTACACCTTC
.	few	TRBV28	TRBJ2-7	CASSSTLTGNPYEQYF	TGTGCCAGCAGTTCCACCCTGACAGGAAACCCCTACGAGCAGTACTTC
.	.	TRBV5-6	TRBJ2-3	CASSLVQVILADTQYF	TGTGCCAGCAGCTTGGTTCAGGTTATTCTTGCAGATACGCAGTATTTT
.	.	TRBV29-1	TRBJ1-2	CSVGEGGRGYGYTF	TGCAGCGTTGGGGAAGGGGGTCGCGGCTATGGCTACACCTTC
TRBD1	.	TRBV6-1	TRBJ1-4	CASVRDRGEKLFF	TGTGCCAGCGTTCGGGACAGGGGTGAAAAACTGTTTTTT
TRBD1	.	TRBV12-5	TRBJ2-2	CASGRGQGKDTGELFF	TGTGCTAGTGGCCGGGGACAGGGTAAAGACACCGGGGAGCTGTTTTTT
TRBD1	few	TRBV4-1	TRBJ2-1	CASSGQGNEQFF	TGCGCCAGCAGCGGACAGGGGAATGAGCAGTTCTTC
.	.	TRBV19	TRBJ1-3	CASSIDGGRISGNTIYF	TGTGCCAGTAGTATAGATGGAGGACGGATCTCTGGAAACACCATATATTTT